Listed below are T cell receptor beta chains from one sample, sequenced in a study of cytotoxic CD8 clonotypes in ibrutinib-treated CLL. Sequencing used immunoSEQ multiplex PCR; TCRdb keeps in-frame clones, though not all of them. The sample lists fewer than 400,000 clones; over 60% were seen once. The specimen comprised PBMCs, sampled after 36 months of ibrutinib treatment. The receptors come from a human donor with chronic lymphocytic leukemia. Each CDR3 is given with its conserved first and last residue. The D gene is left open where the match is weak. The listing skips clone size in some rows; elsewhere it reads once, few, many or a size class.

v_gene	j_gene	abundance	d_gene	CDR3nt	CDR3aa
TRBV11-1	TRBJ2-5	few	TRBD1	TGTGCCAGCAGCCGGACAGGGCGGGAGACCCAGTACTTC	CASSRTGRETQYF
TRBV11-3	TRBJ2-1	.	.	TGTGCCAGCAGCTTACGGCTAGCAAATGAGCAGTTCTTC	CASSLRLANEQFF
TRBV18	TRBJ2-7	.	TRBD2	TGTGCCAGCTCACCGGTGGCGGGAGCTCTTGAGCAGTACTTC	CASSPVAGALEQYF
TRBV5-1	TRBJ2-5	.	TRBD1	TGCGCCAGCAGCGCACCAACCGGGACAGGGGGCGCGGAGACCCAGTACTTC	CASSAPTGTGGAETQYF
TRBV27	TRBJ2-1	.	TRBD1	TGTGCCAGCAGGCGAGACAGGGGGATCGATGAGCAGTTCTTC	CASRRDRGIDEQFF
TRBV5-1	TRBJ1-5	few	TRBD1	TGCGCCAGCAGCTTGTGGGGAGGGGGCGATCAGCCCCAGCATTTT	CASSLWGGGDQPQHF
TRBV29-1	TRBJ2-7	.	.	TGCAGCGCCCGGAGTAAGGACTACCTTTCCGAGCAGTACTTC	CSARSKDYLSEQYF
TRBV7-6	TRBJ2-7	.	.	TGTGCCAGCAGCTTACAGGGGCCCTACGAGCAGTACTTC	CASSLQGPYEQYF
TRBV2	TRBJ2-2	.	TRBD1	TGTGCCAGCAGCGACAGGGGAGACGGGGAGCTGTTTTTT	CASSDRGDGELFF
TRBV15	TRBJ1-6	.	.	TGTGCCACCAGCAGAGATAGGGGGGTCCCTGGCCTCCACTTT	CATSRDRGVPGLHF
TRBV5-6	TRBJ1-5	.	.	TGTGCCAGCAGCTCCGGACCAGGGGTGGGTTCCTGGAGCAATCAGCCCCAGCATTTT	CASSSGPGVGSWSNQPQHF